The rows below give T cell receptor beta chains drawn from one sample of a study of PD-1 and CTLA-4 blockade in melanoma. Generated by immunoSEQ multiplex PCR, the TCRdb table keeps only in-frame clones and is missing some. The profile covers about 30,000 clones, with 88% appearing a single time and approximately 6.4% taken by the ten largest. The specimen comprised CD8+ T cells from peripheral blood, sampled from a patient given anti-PD-1 treatment. These TCRs come from a human donor with melanoma. Both conserved end residues are part of each CDR3. Each record gives: J gene, V gene, D gene, CDR3 length, clone size, CDR3 DNA, CDR3 protein. A D gene is named only where the DNA matches it firmly. Clone size, where shown, is once, few, many, or a class for clones that have expanded.

>TRBJ2-3|TRBV7-9|TRBD2|16|NA
TGTGCCAGCAGCTTAGCCACTAGCGAAGGCACAGATACGCAGTATTTT
CASSLATSEGTDTQYF
>TRBJ1-1|TRBV5-1|NA|14|NA
TGCGCCAGCAGCTTGCCTCTATTGGGCACTGAAGCTTTCTTT
CASSLPLLGTEAFF
>TRBJ1-1|TRBV5-1|TRBD1|15|NA
TGCGCCAGCAGCTTGGCTAACACAGGGGACACTGAAGCTTTCTTT
CASSLANTGDTEAFF
>TRBJ1-4|TRBV3-1/TRBV3-2|NA|15|NA
TGTGCCAGCAGCCAAGACACGGGGGGGGATGAAAAACTGTTTTTT
CASSQDTGGDEKLFF
>TRBJ2-3|TRBV6-1|TRBD2|20|NA
TGTGCCAGCAGTGAAGCGCAGGCTCTAGCGGGGGGGAAGTATGGAGATACGCAGTATTTT
CASSEAQALAGGKYGDTQYF
>TRBJ1-2|TRBV30|NA|18|NA
TGTGCCTGGAGTGTACGAGGTGGGGGTCCGAGAGCTAACTATGGCTACACCTTC
CAWSVRGGGPRANYGYTF
>TRBJ2-7|TRBV28|NA|13|NA
TGTGCCAGCAGTTTCGGCAGCCGCTACGAGCAGTACTTC
CASSFGSRYEQYF
>TRBJ2-1|TRBV7-9|NA|16|NA
TGTGCCAGCAGCTTAGCGGGCGGGGTGAGGAACAATGAGCAGTTCTTC
CASSLAGGVRNNEQFF
>TRBJ2-1|TRBV29-1|NA|14|NA
TGCAGCGCCCGAAGTGGGGGATCTTACAATGAGCAGTTCTTC
CSARSGGSYNEQFF
>TRBJ2-4|TRBV5-4|NA|18|NA
TGTGCCAGCAGCGCCCGAGGCAGGGGCGGGGCAGCCAAAAACATTCAGTACTTC
CASSARGRGGAAKNIQYF
>TRBJ2-7|TRBV28|NA|13|once
TGTGCCAGCAGTTCTATGGGTGTGGTCGGGCAGTACTTC
CASSSMGVVGQYF
>TRBJ2-3|TRBV28|TRBD1|17|NA
TGTGCCAGCAGTTCCGGGGCCCGGGACAGGGGCACAGATACGCAGTATTTT
CASSSGARDRGTDTQYF
>TRBJ1-3|TRBV30|NA|11|NA
TGTGCCTCCCGCTCTGGAAACACCATATATTTT
CASRSGNTIYF
>TRBJ1-2|TRBV7-9|NA|15|NA
TGTGCCAGCAGCTTGGGAACAGATCTTAACTATGGCTACACCTTC
CASSLGTDLNYGYTF
>TRBJ1-4|TRBV28|TRBD1|16|NA
TGTGCCAGCAGTTACGATCAAGACAGGGACGGAGAAAAACTGTTTTTT
CASSYDQDRDGEKLFF
>TRBJ2-2|TRBV7-3|NA|13|once
TGTGCCAGCAGCCGGGGCACCACCGGGGAGCTGTTTTTT
CASSRGTTGELFF
>TRBJ2-5|TRBV3-1/TRBV3-2|NA|16|NA
TGTGCCAGCAGCCCGAACGGGGTCAGGGACCAAGAGACCCAGTACTTC
CASSPNGVRDQETQYF
>TRBJ1-1|TRBV9|NA|15|NA
TGTGCCAGCAGCTATACCCAGGGGACGAACACTGAAGCTTTCTTT
CASSYTQGTNTEAFF
>TRBJ2-3|TRBV5-5|TRBD1|15|NA
TGTGCCAGCAGCTTTGAGGGACAGGGGGCAGATACGCAGTATTTT
CASSFEGQGADTQYF
>TRBJ2-7|TRBV14|TRBD2|14|few
TGTGCCAGCAGCCCGTTCAGCGGGGTCTACGAGCAGTACTTC
CASSPFSGVYEQYF
>TRBJ2-3|TRBV28|TRBD1|16|NA
TGTGCCAGCAGCTACCCGGGTCAGGGGGCTTCAGATACGCAGTATTTT
CASSYPGQGASDTQYF
>TRBJ2-1|TRBV11-3|NA|12|NA
TGTGCCAGCAGCCACCAAGGGCCCGAGCAGTTCTTC
CASSHQGPEQFF
>TRBJ1-1|TRBV5-6|NA|13|NA
TGTGCCAGCAGCTTGGGAGGGCTCACTGAAGCTTTCTTT
CASSLGGLTEAFF
>TRBJ2-1|TRBV9|NA|14|NA
TGTGCCAGCAGCCCCGGGACTTTTAACAATGAGCAGTTCTTC
CASSPGTFNNEQFF
>TRBJ1-4|TRBV30|NA|13|once
TGTGCCTGGAGTGTATTAGAGGGTGAAAAACTGTTTTTT
CAWSVLEGEKLFF
>TRBJ2-1|TRBV30|NA|14|NA
TGTGCCTGGACCCACCGAGGCTCCTACAATGAGCAGTTCTTC
CAWTHRGSYNEQFF
>TRBJ1-1|TRBV6-5|NA|11|NA
TGTGCCAGCAGTTGGGGCACTGAAGCTTTCTTT
CASSWGTEAFF
>TRBJ1-2|TRBV5-6|NA|15|NA
TGTGCCAGCAGCTCCCAAATGTGGGTGAACTATGGCTACACCTTC
CASSSQMWVNYGYTF
>TRBJ2-7|TRBV30|NA|15|NA
TGTGCCTGGAGTGTGCGTGCAGGGGATACCTACGAGCAGTACTTC
CAWSVRAGDTYEQYF
>TRBJ2-1|TRBV15|NA|15|NA
TGTGCCACCACCTACGATGGGAGCTCCTACAATGAGCAGTTCTTC
CATTYDGSSYNEQFF
>TRBJ1-1|TRBV11-3|NA|13|once
TGTGCCAGCAGCTTAGGGCAGGGAACTGAAGCTTTCTTT
CASSLGQGTEAFF
>TRBJ2-7|TRBV30|TRBD1|16|NA
TGTGCCTGGCTGCTTTCGTCCACAGGGGAGTCCCACGAGCAGTACTTC
CAWLLSSTGESHEQYF
>TRBJ2-4|TRBV4-3|TRBD2|15|NA
TGCGCCAGCAGCCCTTCAGCGGGGGCCCCACACATTCAGTACTTC
CASSPSAGAPHIQYF
>TRBJ2-1|TRBV6-2/TRBV6-3|TRBD2|16|NA
TGTGCCAGCAGTTACGCGGGGGGGCCATCCTACAATGAGCAGTTCTTC
CASSYAGGPSYNEQFF
>TRBJ1-2|TRBV7-6|NA|13|NA
TGTGCCAGCAGCCCTCAGGGAATTGATGGCTACACCTTC
CASSPQGIDGYTF
>TRBJ2-3|TRBV7-6|NA|15|NA
TGTGCCAGCAGCTTAGCGGGGGTGTCATTAAATACGCAGTATTTT
CASSLAGVSLNTQYF
>TRBJ1-2|TRBV10-3|NA|10|NA
TGTGCCATCAGGGGGAAGGGCTACACCTTC
CAIRGKGYTF
>TRBJ2-3|TRBV27|NA|16|NA
TGTGCCAGCAAGGACCAAGCCTTGTCTAGCACAGATACGCAGTATTTT
CASKDQALSSTDTQYF
>TRBJ2-2|TRBV4-2|NA|11|NA
TGTGCCAGCACCGGAACCGGGGAGCTGTTTTTT
CASTGTGELFF
>TRBJ2-1|TRBV25-1|NA|11|NA
TGTGCCAGCAGTGCACACGGGGAGCAGTTCTTC
CASSAHGEQFF
>TRBJ2-1|TRBV27|TRBD1|13|NA
TGTGCCAGCAGCGGTCTAGGGGGCTATGAGCAGTTCTTC
CASSGLGGYEQFF
>TRBJ1-2|TRBV5-1|NA|11|NA
TGCGCCAGCAGCTTGGAGGGTGGCTACACCTTC
CASSLEGGYTF
>TRBJ2-7|TRBV10-3|NA|16|NA
TGTGCCATCAGTCCCGGGAGCATGGCGCCGCGGGACGAGCAGTACTTC
CAISPGSMAPRDEQYF
>TRBJ1-1|TRBV6-5|NA|16|NA
TGTGCCAGCAGTTACTCCCCTCCGACAGCGAACACTGAAGCTTTCTTT
CASSYSPPTANTEAFF
>TRBJ2-1|TRBV7-2|NA|15|NA
TGTGCCAGCAGCTTAAAAGGGGGGGCCTACAATGAGCAGTTCTTC
CASSLKGGAYNEQFF
>TRBJ1-1|TRBV28|NA|12|NA
TGTGCCAGCAGAGAGGAGAACACTGAAGCTTTCTTT
CASREENTEAFF
>TRBJ2-1|TRBV27|NA|15|NA
TGTGCCAGCAGTTTAATGGGTGGCTCCTACAATGAGCAGTTCTTC
CASSLMGGSYNEQFF
>TRBJ2-7|TRBV27|TRBD2|14|few
TGTGCCAGCGGATTAGCGGGGGGGACCAACGAGCAGTACTTC
CASGLAGGTNEQYF
>TRBJ1-2|TRBV9|NA|16|NA
TGTGCCAGCAGCCCACTCGGGGGGGGCTCCAACTATGGCTACACCTTC
CASSPLGGGSNYGYTF
>TRBJ2-7|TRBV7-9|NA|16|NA
TGTGCCAGCAGCTTAGAACGGGAACCGAATCCCTACGAGCAGTACTTC
CASSLEREPNPYEQYF
>TRBJ2-7|TRBV14|TRBD1|17|NA
TGTGCCAGCAGCCAAGCTCTTTCGGGACAGGCTCTTCGGGAGCAGTACTTC
CASSQALSGQALREQYF